The 17 T cell receptor beta chains below all came from one sample that was sequenced in a study of T cell responses to AZD1222 COVID-19 vaccine (dated by TCRdb to 2020 to 2022). The library was obtained by the immunoSEQ multiplex PCR assay. TCRdb holds this immuneACCESS table with in-frame rearrangements only. Some clones are missing; in checked studies, unresolved V genes explain under half, and the rest has no known cause. For this sample the table gives about 130,000 clones, of which more than 85% were detected only once. Approximately 3.3% of the sample is in the top ten clones. Read against the paper, the sample's time point label means: baseline before first vaccination. The sample in question was peripheral blood, obtained on day 0 of AZD1222 vaccination. The receptor source for this set is an adult in good health.

V usage is TRBV7-9 and J usage is TRBJ1-4; 9 bases line up with TRBD1. The CDR3 loop spans 16 amino acids. Germline values: CDR1 SEHNR, CDR2 FQNEAQ (reference sequence). V lost 0 bases and J lost 7; bases outside the gene matches: 6. The CDR3 spells CASSLARTGEGEKLFF. CDR3 sequence (DNA): TGTGCCAGCAGCTTAGCGCGGACAGGGGAGGGTGAAAAACTGTTTTTT. The complete variable domain, with remaining parts taken from reference TRBV7-9 and TRBJ1-4, reads DTGVSQNPRHKITKRGQNVTFRCDPISEHNRLYWYRQTLGQGPEFLTYFQNEAQLEKSRLLSDRFSAERPKGSFSTLEIQRTEQGDSAMYLCASSLARTGEGEKLFFGSGTQLSVL.

V and J are TRBV5-3 and TRBJ1-5, with D possibly being TRBD1 (5 bases). TRBV5-3 is reported as an ORF; its role is uncertain. Trimming took 1 base from V and 0 from J, leaving 14 bases between them. This CDR3 comprises 17 residues. The CDR3 spells CARSLSRTGDSNQPQHF. In DNA, the CDR3 is TGTGCCAGAAGCTTGAGCCGAACAGGAGATAGCAATCAGCCCCAGCATTTT.

J is TRBJ1-2 and V is TRBV10-1; maybe TRBD1 (5 bases). Germline V gene data show CDR1 as WNHNN and CDR2 as SYGVQD (reference sequence). The CDR3 has 13 residues. Trimming removed 5 bases from V and 2 bases from J, with 9 bases in between. For the CDR3, the DNA is TGCGCCAGCAGTCCCGGGGCGAACTATGGCTACACCTTC. It encodes CASSPGANYGYTF.

The rearrangement joins TRBV6-2 or TRBV6-3 to TRBJ1-2; D ambiguous. The CDR3 has 13 residues. The V gene lost 0 bases and the J gene lost 8 bases, with 10 bases spanning the gap. The germline gives CDR1 MNHEY, CDR2 SVGEGT. The CDR3 loop reads CASSYSSWVGYTF. In DNA form, the CDR3 reads TGTGCCAGCAGTTACTCGAGTTGGGTAGGCTACACCTTC.

The rearrangement uses TRBV4-3 and TRBJ2-5; the match to TRBD1 covers 11 bases. This CDR3 comprises 17 residues. The V gene end was trimmed by 2 bases and the J gene end by 4 bases; junction bases not matched to a gene: 9. CDR1 is LGHNA and CDR2 is YSLEER in the germline V gene. The DNA for the CDR3 is TGCGCCAGCAGCCAAACTGGACAGGGGGCGATTCGAGAGACCCAGTACTTC. Translation gives CASSQTGQGAIRETQYF.

The V gene is TRBV7-8, the J gene TRBJ2-1, with TRBD2 identical over 10 bases. V trimming: 0 bases; J trimming: 3 bases; junction bases outside the gene matches: 5. CDR1 and CDR2 (germline): SGHVS, FQNEAQ. The CDR3 covers 17 residues. The CDR3 spells CASSLASAGGIYNEQFF. CDR3 in DNA: TGTGCCAGCAGCTTAGCCTCAGCGGGAGGGATCTACAATGAGCAGTTCTTC.

The CDR3 DNA reads as TGTGCCACCAATAACAGGGACGGGAACGGCTACACCTTC. Its translation is CATNNRDGNGYTF. The chain combines TRBV24-1 with TRBJ1-2; perhaps TRBD1 as D (6 bases). With 8 bases removed from V and 8 bases from J, the gap between germline ends came to 17 bases. CDR1 and CDR2 (germline): KGHDR, SFDVKD. This CDR3 contains 13 residues.

The chain couples TRBV7-3 to TRBJ1-1, with D unresolved. CDR1 is SGHTA, CDR2 FQGTGA, per germline. This CDR3 has 13 amino acids. Trimming removed 2 bases at V and 4 bases at J, with 8 bases between. The CDR3 bases are TGTGCCAGCAGCTTATCGGGGTTCACTGAAGCTTTCTTT. Translated: CASSLSGFTEAFF.

V gene TRBV3-1 (or the pseudogene TRBV3-2) combines with J gene TRBJ1-2; D not certain. Trimming removed 1 base at V and 5 bases at J, with 17 bases between. Germline assignment: CDR1 LGHDT and CDR2 YNNKEL (reference sequence). This CDR3 has 16 residues. The CDR3 DNA is TGTGCCAGCAGCCAAGGGGGTAGGGAATCGGTGTATGGCTACACCTTC. Protein sequence: CASSQGGRESVYGYTF.

The chain couples TRBV9 to TRBJ1-6; D not certain. Germline CDR1 is SGDLS and CDR2 is YYNGEE. This CDR3 is 15 amino acids long. The germline V and J ends were trimmed by 3 bases and 6 bases, with 13 bases remaining between them. The CDR3 loop reads CASSATRASNSPLHF. The CDR3 DNA reads TGTGCCAGCAGCGCAACCCGGGCCTCTAATTCACCCCTCCACTTT.

The rearrangement uses TRBV30 and TRBJ2-6; a weak D match, TRBD1 (5 bases). Germline lookup yields CDR1 GTSNPN and CDR2 SVGIG (reference sequence). Trimming removed 3 bases at V and 0 bases at J, with 12 bases between. The CDR3 covers 16 residues. The CDR3 sequence: CAWRKRGYSGANVLTF. CDR3 DNA: TGTGCCTGGAGAAAAAGGGGATACTCTGGGGCCAACGTCCTGACTTTC.

V usage is TRBV9 and J usage is TRBJ2-1, with TRBD2 as a possible D gene (7 bases). Germline V gives CDR1 SGDLS, CDR2 YYNGEE. The CDR3 loop spans 15 amino acids. Trimming shortened V by 4 bases and J by 2 bases, and 13 bases separated the two germline ends. The CDR3 is CASSTRGAAYNEQFF. In DNA form, the CDR3 reads TGTGCCAGCAGCACCCGGGGGGCCGCCTACAATGAGCAGTTCTTC.

The chain has TRBV5-1 and TRBJ2-1, with TRBD1 identical over 9 bases. V shed 4 bases and J 8 bases; nucleotides not matched to a gene: 10. Germline V gene data show CDR1 as SGHRS and CDR2 as YFSETQ. The CDR3 runs 15 residues. CDR3 coding DNA: TGCGCCAGCAGCCCAGCCGGGACAGGGTCCCATGAGCAGTTCTTC. Translation: CASSPAGTGSHEQFF.

Only one count was recorded for this clone. The V and J genes are TRBV10-3 and TRBJ1-1; perhaps TRBD1 as D (5 bases). The CDR3 sequence is 12 residues long. Trimming left V 8 bases short and J 1 base short, with 8 bases between. Germline V gives CDR1 ENHRY, CDR2 SYGVKD. CDR3 nucleotides: TGTGCCATCCACGACAGGAACACTGAAGCTTTCTTT. This sequence encodes CAIHDRNTEAFF.

The chain recombines TRBV6-8 with TRBJ2-5; D possibly corresponds to TRBD2 (6 bases). This CDR3 contains 15 residues. CDR1 and CDR2 (germline): MNHGY, SAAAGT. V was clipped by 5 bases and J by 2 bases, with 15 bases between them. The CDR3 DNA reads as TGTGCCAGCAGTCGAACCGGGACTCTTCAAGAGACCCAGTACTTC. This gives the protein CASSRTGTLQETQYF.

This sequence joins TRBV30 and TRBJ2-3; TRBD2 agrees at 8 bases. The germline gives CDR1 GTSNPN, CDR2 SVGIG (reference sequence). V gave up 0 bases and J gave up 4 bases; unmatched junction bases: 6. The CDR3 contains 15 residues. CDR3 sequence: CAWSVMSGRPDTQYF. CDR3 bases: TGTGCCTGGAGTGTAATGAGCGGGAGACCAGATACGCAGTATTTT.

The chain is built from TRBV11-2 and TRBJ2-1, with unresolved D. The CDR3 is 14 residues long. V was trimmed by 3 bases and J by 7 bases, leaving 13 bases between them. Germline CDR1 and CDR2: SGHAT and FQNNGV. The CDR3 here is CASSFESDGNEQFF. CDR3 sequence (DNA): TGTGCCAGCAGCTTCGAGTCAGACGGAAATGAGCAGTTCTTC.